These 17 T cell receptor beta chains originate from one sample sequenced in a study of beta chain features in type 1 diabetes. Reverse transcribing all isolated RNA meant expressed TCRB transcripts were sequenced. TCRdb keeps only in-frame clones here, not all; method: immunoSEQ multiplex PCR. The sample carries 110,000 or so clones, 40% recorded once. The sample was stem cell memory CD4+ T cells from blood. The source is a woman aged 18-29 years in good health.

This clone came up a few times. The V and J genes are TRBV13 and TRBJ2-7, with 9 nucleotides matching TRBD1. The CDR3 spans 16 residues. Germline V gene data show CDR1 as PRHDT and CDR2 as FYEKMQ (reference sequence). V shed 1 base, J shed 2 bases, and the junction held 6 bases outside the gene matches. The CDR3 reads CASSLVLGTGPYEQYF. The CDR3 DNA sequence: TGTGCCAGCAGCTTAGTTTTGGGGACAGGGCCCTACGAGCAGTACTTC.

The rearrangement links TRBV9 to TRBJ2-5; 10 bases align to TRBD1. This CDR3 has 15 amino acids. Germline CDR1 reads SGDLS; CDR2 reads YYNGEE. Trimming took 4 bases from V and 4 from J; bases not matched to a gene: 7. The chain's CDR3 is CASSYRQGAGETQYF. CDR3 sequence (DNA): TGTGCCAGCAGCTACCGACAGGGGGCCGGAGAGACCCAGTACTTC.

There are a few counts of this clone. CDR3 loop: CSVGFRTSGSNEQFF. As DNA, the CDR3 is TGCAGCGTTGGCTTCCGGACTAGCGGGAGTAATGAGCAGTTCTTC. This chain joins TRBV29-1 and TRBJ2-1; 13 bases are shared with TRBD2. The V gene end was trimmed by 4 bases and the J gene end by 7 bases; junction bases not matched to a gene: 7. Per the germline V gene, CDR1 is SQVTM and CDR2 is ANQGSEA. This CDR3 is 15 amino acids long.

This clone was seen more than once but under ten times. The chain combines TRBV28 with TRBJ1-1, with 7 bases that match TRBD1. The CDR3 contains 14 residues. Germline trimming cut 6 bases from V and 4 bases from J; bases unmatched to any gene: 8. Germline V gives CDR1 MDHEN, CDR2 SYDVKM. The DNA for the CDR3 is TGTGCCAGCAGCTACGACTGGGACAGCACTGAAGCTTTCTTT. Residues: CASSYDWDSTEAFF.

V usage is TRBV5-5 and J usage is TRBJ2-3; D remains ambiguous. CDR1 is SGHKS and CDR2 is YYEKEE in the germline V gene (reference sequence). CDR3 size: 11 residues. Trimming took 1 base from V and 11 from J, leaving 8 bases between them. The CDR3 here is CASSLSSLQYF. As DNA, the CDR3 is TGTGCCAGCAGCTTGTCGAGCCTGCAGTATTTT.

The chain joins TRBV21-1 to TRBJ1-2; TRBD1, as called in the table, went unchecked against the DNA. TRBV21-1 is a recognized pseudogene. The CDR3 is 18 residues long. CDR3 bases: TGTGCCAGCAGCACTACCCCGGACGAGGGGGACCGGGACTATGGCTACACCTTC. Protein product: CASSTTPDEGDRDYGYTF.

This clone showed up just a few times. V usage is TRBV6-6 and J usage is TRBJ2-1; D might be TRBD1 (5 bases). The CDR3 is 15 amino acids. Germline CDR1 reads MNHNY; CDR2 reads SVGAGI (reference sequence). With 6 bases removed from V and 0 bases from J, the gap between germline ends came to 12 bases. This chain's CDR3 is CASRTEFLSYNEQFF. The CDR3 DNA is TGTGCCAGCAGGACAGAGTTTCTCTCCTACAATGAGCAGTTCTTC.

This chain uses TRBV27 with TRBJ2-7, with TRBD2 identical over 8 bases. With 8 bases clipped from V and 4 bases from J, the junction kept 10 bases outside the gene matches. CDR3 length equals 14 residues. From germline, CDR1 is MNHEY and CDR2 SMNVEV (reference sequence). As DNA, the CDR3 is TGTGCCAGCTCCCCCTCCCAGCGGGAGTACGAGCAGTACTTC. Encoded protein: CASSPSQREYEQYF.

The rearrangement links TRBV6-1 to TRBJ1-1; no definite D call. The CDR3 has 8 residues. Deletions cut 8 bases from V and 10 bases from J, with 5 bases between. Germline CDR1 MNHNS, CDR2 SASEGT. CDR3 sequence: CASGVAFF. The CDR3 DNA follows: TGTGCCAGCGGAGTAGCTTTCTTT.

This clone was observed a few times. V usage is TRBV19 and J usage is TRBJ1-2, with D possibly TRBD1 on 5 matching bases. From germline, CDR1 is LNHDA and CDR2 SQIVND (reference sequence). This CDR3 region has 15 residues. V lost 6 bases and J 1 base, leaving 15 bases between the germline ends. CDR3 coding DNA: TGTGCCAGTAGCCAGACAGTCCTACTTAACTATGGCTACACCTTC. Protein: CASSQTVLLNYGYTF.

There are a few counts of this clone. The chain combines TRBV27 with TRBJ1-4; tentative D call: TRBD1 (6 bases). This CDR3 has 15 residues. Germline V gene sequence: CDR1 MNHEY, CDR2 SMNVEV (reference sequence). The V end lost 5 bases, the J end lost 0 bases, and 10 bases lay between the germline ends. CDR3 sequence: CASSTRQATNEKLFF. The CDR3 coding sequence is TGTGCCAGCAGTACCCGACAGGCAACTAATGAAAAACTGTTTTTT.

The chain recombines TRBV4-2 with TRBJ1-5, with D maybe TRBD1 (6 bases). This CDR3 has 15 amino acids. From germline, CDR1 is LGHNA and CDR2 YNFKEQ. Between the trimmed V and J ends, which lost 2 bases and 1 base, there was a span of 9 bases. The chain's CDR3 is CASSQQGISNQPQHF. The CDR3 nucleotides read TGTGCCAGCAGCCAACAGGGGATAAGCAATCAGCCCCAGCATTTT.

This chain connects TRBV11-2 to TRBJ2-1, with a weak D call TRBD2 (6 bases). The CDR3 length is 16 residues. V was trimmed by 2 bases and J by 10 bases, leaving 21 bases between them. CDR1 SGHAT and CDR2 FQNNGV come from the germline V gene. This chain's CDR3 is CASSLIWGQEGGEQFF. The CDR3 DNA reads TGTGCCAGCAGCTTAATTTGGGGCCAGGAGGGAGGCGAGCAGTTCTTC.

The J gene is TRBJ1-2, the V gene TRBV11-2; possible D gene TRBD1, 5 bases. Trimming cost V 1 base and J 2 bases, with 14 bases left between them. Germline CDR1 is SGHAT and CDR2 is FQNNGV. The CDR3 consists of 16 residues. In DNA, the CDR3 is TGTGCCAGCAGCTTAGTGAAGAGACAGCTCAACTATGGCTACACCTTC. Protein: CASSLVKRQLNYGYTF.

As DNA, the CDR3 is TGCGCCAGCAGCCCGCGGGGGAGCTCCTACGAGCAGTACTTC. Protein product: CASSPRGSSYEQYF. This chain uses TRBV5-1 with TRBJ2-7; 7 bases agree with TRBD2. There are 14 residues in the CDR3. Germline CDR1 SGHRS, CDR2 YFSETQ. V shed 4 bases and J 0 bases; nucleotides not matched to a gene: 4.

The rearrangement joins TRBV19 to TRBJ1-5, with D possibly TRBD1 on 6 matching bases. Per germline, CDR1 LNHDA and CDR2 SQIVND (reference sequence). V lost 3 bases to trimming and J lost 8 bases, with 14 bases between them. CDR3 length equals 14 residues. In DNA form, the CDR3 reads TGTGCCAGTAGTATTTCTTGGGGGCCTAAGCCCCAGCATTTT. Translation gives CASSISWGPKPQHF.

This clone was seen a handful of times. The J gene is TRBJ2-5, the V gene TRBV28, with 7 nucleotides matching TRBD1. V lost 6 bases and J lost 3; bases outside the gene matches: 4. Germline loops: CDR1 MDHEN, CDR2 SYDVKM. The CDR3 extends over 13 amino acids. CDR3 in amino acids: CASSPGQEETQYF. The CDR3 DNA sequence: TGTGCCAGCAGCCCAGGACAGGAAGAGACCCAGTACTTC. Complete variable domain (other parts from reference TRBV28 and TRBJ2-5): DVKVTQSSRYLVKRTGEKVFLECVQDMDHENMFWYRQDPGLGLRLIYFSYDVKMKEKGDIPEGYSVSREKKERFSLILESASTNQTSMYLCASSPGQEETQYFGPGTRLLVL.